Listed here are 2 T cell receptor beta chains from one sample, sequenced in a study. TCRdb ran MiXCR on the 5' RACE reads and lists one entry per CDR3 protein. The repertoire holds under 65,000 distinct CDR3 sequences, more than 20% seen once, with about 2.9% in the top ten. Treg sorting used a CD4+CD25+CD127-/low gate. The sample taken for sequencing was tumor-infiltrating Tregs sorted from the breast tumor. All receptors derive from a female donor with breast cancer.

The CDR3 nucleotides are TGTGCCAGTGACAGGGGTGTGAACACTGAAGCTTTCTTT. Translation gives CASDRGVNTEAFF. The V and J genes are TRBV7-9 and TRBJ1-1; 8 bases are a match to TRBD1. Germline V lookup: CDR1 SEHNR, CDR2 FQNEAQ (reference sequence). V gave up 9 bases and J gave up 0 bases; unmatched junction bases: 3. The CDR3 is 13 residues long.

The rearrangement joins TRBV5-1 to TRBJ1-2; D call uncertain. V lost 0 bases and J lost 4, with 10 bases in between. Germline-derived CDR1 and CDR2 are SGHRS and YFSETQ. The CDR3 has 14 amino acids. Here the CDR3 reads CASSLDPGGYGYTF. In DNA, the CDR3 is TGCGCCAGCAGCTTGGATCCAGGCGGCTATGGCTACACCTTC.